This T cell receptor beta chain came from a study of regulatory T cells in long-lasting Graves disease. In the study overall: Antithyroid drugs had been given to newly diagnosed Graves' patients for under 3 months. Broader study findings: There were preferences for TRBV28, TRBJ1-2 and TRBJ2-5 in persistent disease. Newly diagnosed Graves' patients had higher TCR diversity than persistent ones.

The trim removed 4 bases at V and 0 bases at J, leaving 9 bases unmatched. CDR3 length equals 17 residues. CDR1 and CDR2 (germline): SGHRS, YFSETQ. Time point described: newly diagnosed GD, antithyroid drugs for less than 3 months. PBMCs were the source of the RNA used for TCR sequencing. An endocrinology department located in Xi'an, China, was where the patients came from. In building TCR beta libraries, iRepertoire HTBI primers were used together with Arm-PCR of CDR3 regions. In TCRdb, the multiplex PCR reads were re-called with MiXCR into one record per CDR3 protein. The table shows over 300,000 distinct CDR3 sequences, with 15% occurring only once. This clonotype was counted ten times or more. As yet, its antigen is unknown.

The sample was peripheral blood mononuclear cells (PBMCs), taken at new diagnosis, from a patient treated with antithyroid drugs. The receptor comes from a female donor with Graves disease. This rearrangement joins TRBV5-1 to TRBJ1-2; 10 nucleotides align to TRBD1. For the CDR3, the DNA is TGCGCCAGCAGCCCAACGGGACAGGGGCTCTCTAACTATGGCTACACCTTC. It translates to CASSPTGQGLSNYGYTF.